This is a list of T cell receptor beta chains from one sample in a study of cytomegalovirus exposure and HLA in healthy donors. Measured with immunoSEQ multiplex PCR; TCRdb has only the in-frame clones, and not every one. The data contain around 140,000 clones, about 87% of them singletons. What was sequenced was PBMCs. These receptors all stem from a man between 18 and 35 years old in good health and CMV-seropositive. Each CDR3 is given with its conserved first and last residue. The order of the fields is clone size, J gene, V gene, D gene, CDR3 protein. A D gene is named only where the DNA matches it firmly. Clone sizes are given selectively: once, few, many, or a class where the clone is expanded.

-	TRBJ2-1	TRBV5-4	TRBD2	CAASGRGDNEQFF
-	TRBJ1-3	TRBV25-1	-	CASSELEGLDSGNTIYF
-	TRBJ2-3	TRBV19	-	CASSNGGGRGTDTQYF
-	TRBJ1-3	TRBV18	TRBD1	CASSPSTGTNTIYF
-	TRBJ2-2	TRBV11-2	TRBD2	CASSRSGGVRTGELFF
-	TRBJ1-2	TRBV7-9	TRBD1	CASSLGGAGYTF
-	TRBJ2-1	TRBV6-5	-	CASSPGLIVYNEQFF
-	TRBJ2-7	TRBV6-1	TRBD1	CASSSGQGGYEQYF
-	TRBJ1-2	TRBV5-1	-	CASSLDWARQSYGYTF
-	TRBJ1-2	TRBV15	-	CATSREVIGYGYTF
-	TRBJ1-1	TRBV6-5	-	CASRGGGKTNTEAFF
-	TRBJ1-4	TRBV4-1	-	CASSRMGLPTLNEKLFF
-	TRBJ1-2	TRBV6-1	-	CASSEVAGKDGYTF
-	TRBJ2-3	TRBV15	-	CATTRDNGEGTQYF
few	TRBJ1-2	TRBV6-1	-	CASTAPMSGYTF
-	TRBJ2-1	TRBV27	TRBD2	CASSSLAGAEQFF
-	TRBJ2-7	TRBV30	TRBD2	CAWSVAGGPQYF
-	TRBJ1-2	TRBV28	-	CVSSWGGGNYGYTF
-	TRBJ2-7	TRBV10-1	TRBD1	CASSRDSSYEQYF
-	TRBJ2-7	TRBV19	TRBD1	CASSNTGQGVHEQYF
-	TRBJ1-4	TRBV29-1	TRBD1	CSVEQGADEKLFF
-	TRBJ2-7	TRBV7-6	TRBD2	CASSPGKGLAGGRSYEQYF
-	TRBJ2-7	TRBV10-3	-	CAISESLGGTSYEQYF
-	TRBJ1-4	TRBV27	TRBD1	CASSSDRGRNEKLFF
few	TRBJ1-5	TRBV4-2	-	CASSRTGGEQPQHF
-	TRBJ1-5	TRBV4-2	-	CASSQELAGYQPQHF
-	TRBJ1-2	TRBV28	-	CASTAHSPHYGYTF
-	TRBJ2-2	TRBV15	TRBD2	CATSAAGEVGELFF
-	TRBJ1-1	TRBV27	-	CASRTGGTEAFF
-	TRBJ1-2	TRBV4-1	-	CASSQETSGGYYGYTF
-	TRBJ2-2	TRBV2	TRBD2	CASRAGVGTGELFF
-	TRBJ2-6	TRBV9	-	CASSVEAGSGANVLTF
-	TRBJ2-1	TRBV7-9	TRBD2	CASSSGGWDEQFF
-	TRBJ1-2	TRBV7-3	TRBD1	CASSRQGSPEGYTF
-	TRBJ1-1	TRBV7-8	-	CASSTRGGWNTEAFF
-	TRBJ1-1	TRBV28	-	CASSFPFSSYTEAFF